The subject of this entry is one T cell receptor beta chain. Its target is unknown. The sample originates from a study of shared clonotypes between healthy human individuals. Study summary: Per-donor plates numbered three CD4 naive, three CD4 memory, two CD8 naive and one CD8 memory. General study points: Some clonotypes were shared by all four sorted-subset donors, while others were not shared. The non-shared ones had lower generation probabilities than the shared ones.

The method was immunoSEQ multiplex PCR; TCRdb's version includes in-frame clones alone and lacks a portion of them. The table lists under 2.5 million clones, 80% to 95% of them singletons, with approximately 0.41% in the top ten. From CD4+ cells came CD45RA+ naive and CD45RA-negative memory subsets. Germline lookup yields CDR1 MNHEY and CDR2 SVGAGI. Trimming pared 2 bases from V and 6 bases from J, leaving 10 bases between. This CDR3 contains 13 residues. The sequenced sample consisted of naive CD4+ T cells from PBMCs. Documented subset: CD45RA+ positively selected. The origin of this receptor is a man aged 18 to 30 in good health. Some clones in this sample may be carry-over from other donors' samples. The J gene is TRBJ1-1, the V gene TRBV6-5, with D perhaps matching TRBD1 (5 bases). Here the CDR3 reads CASSYGEGAEAFF. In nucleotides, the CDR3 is TGTGCCAGCAGTTACGGCGAAGGGGCTGAAGCTTTCTTT.